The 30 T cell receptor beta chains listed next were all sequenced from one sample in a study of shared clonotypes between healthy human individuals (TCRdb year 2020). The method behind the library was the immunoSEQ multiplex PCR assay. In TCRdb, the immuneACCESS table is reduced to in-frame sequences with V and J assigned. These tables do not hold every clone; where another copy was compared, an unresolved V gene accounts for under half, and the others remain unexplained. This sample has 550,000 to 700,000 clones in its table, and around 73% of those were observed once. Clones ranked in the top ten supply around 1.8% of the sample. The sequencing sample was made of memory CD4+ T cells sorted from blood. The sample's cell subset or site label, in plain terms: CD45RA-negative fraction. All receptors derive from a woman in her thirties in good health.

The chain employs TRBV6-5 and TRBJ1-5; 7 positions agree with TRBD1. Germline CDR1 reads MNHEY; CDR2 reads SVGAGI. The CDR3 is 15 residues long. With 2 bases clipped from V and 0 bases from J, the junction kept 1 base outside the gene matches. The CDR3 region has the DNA TGTGCCAGCAGTTACAGGGGGCCTAGCAATCAGCCCCAGCATTTT. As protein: CASSYRGPSNQPQHF.

The CDR3, as DNA: TGTGCCAGCAGCGACACCTCAAAGGGGGCAAAGGGTTGGGGCTACTTC. Protein product: CASSDTSKGAKGWGYF. The J gene is TRBJ2-7, the V gene TRBV11-2, with 7 bases aligning to TRBD1. There are 16 residues in the CDR3. CDR1 and CDR2 from the germline V gene are SGHAT and FQNNGV. V lost 5 bases and J lost 13; bases outside the gene matches: 23.

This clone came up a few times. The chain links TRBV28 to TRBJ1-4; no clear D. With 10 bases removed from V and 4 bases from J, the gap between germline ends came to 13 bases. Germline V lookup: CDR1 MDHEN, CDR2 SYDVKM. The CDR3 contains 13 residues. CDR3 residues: CATTQAVNEKLFF. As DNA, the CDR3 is TGTGCCACCACCCAGGCGGTTAATGAAAAACTGTTTTTT. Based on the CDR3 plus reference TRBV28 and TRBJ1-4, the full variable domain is DVKVTQSSRYLVKRTGEKVFLECVQDMDHENMFWYRQDPGLGLRLIYFSYDVKMKEKGDIPEGYSVSREKKERFSLILESASTNQTSMYLCATTQAVNEKLFFGSGTQLSVL.

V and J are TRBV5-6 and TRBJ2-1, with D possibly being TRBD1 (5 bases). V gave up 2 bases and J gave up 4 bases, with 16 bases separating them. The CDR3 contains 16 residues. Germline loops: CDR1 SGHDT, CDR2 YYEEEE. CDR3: CASSFRTWGKYNEQFF. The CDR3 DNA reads TGTGCCAGCAGCTTTAGGACCTGGGGCAAATACAATGAGCAGTTCTTC.

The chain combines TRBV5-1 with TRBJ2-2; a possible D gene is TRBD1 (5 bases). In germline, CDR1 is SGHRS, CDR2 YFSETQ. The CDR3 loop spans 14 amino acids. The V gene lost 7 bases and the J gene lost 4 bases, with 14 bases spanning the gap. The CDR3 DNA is TGCGCCAGCGGCCCACAGGACGGCACCGGGGAGCTGTTTTTT. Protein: CASGPQDGTGELFF.

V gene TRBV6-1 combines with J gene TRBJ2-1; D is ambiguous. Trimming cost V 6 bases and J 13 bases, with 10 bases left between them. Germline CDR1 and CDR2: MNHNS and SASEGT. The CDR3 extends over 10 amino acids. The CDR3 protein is CASSPDGQFF. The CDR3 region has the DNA TGTGCCAGCAGCCCTGATGGACAGTTCTTC.

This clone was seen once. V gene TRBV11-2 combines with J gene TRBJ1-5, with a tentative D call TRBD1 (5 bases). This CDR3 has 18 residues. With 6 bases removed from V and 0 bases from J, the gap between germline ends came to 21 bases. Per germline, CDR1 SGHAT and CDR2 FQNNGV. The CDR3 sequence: CASSPGDMVGRSNQPQHF. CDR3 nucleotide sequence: TGTGCCAGCAGTCCGGGAGATATGGTGGGACGTAGCAATCAGCCCCAGCATTTT.

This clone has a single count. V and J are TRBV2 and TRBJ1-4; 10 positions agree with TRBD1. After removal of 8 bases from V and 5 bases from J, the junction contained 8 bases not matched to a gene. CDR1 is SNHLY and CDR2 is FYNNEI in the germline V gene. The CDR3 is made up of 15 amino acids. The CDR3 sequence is CASGRDRGQNEKLFF. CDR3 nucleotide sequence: TGTGCCAGCGGGCGGGACAGGGGACAGAATGAAAAACTGTTTTTT.

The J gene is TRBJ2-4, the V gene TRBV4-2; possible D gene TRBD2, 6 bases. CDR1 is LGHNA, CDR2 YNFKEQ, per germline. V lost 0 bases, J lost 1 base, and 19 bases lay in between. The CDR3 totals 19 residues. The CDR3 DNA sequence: TGTGCCAGCAGCCAAGAGTTTGGAACCGCCGGGGGTGCCAAAAACATTCAGTACTTC. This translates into CASSQEFGTAGGAKNIQYF.

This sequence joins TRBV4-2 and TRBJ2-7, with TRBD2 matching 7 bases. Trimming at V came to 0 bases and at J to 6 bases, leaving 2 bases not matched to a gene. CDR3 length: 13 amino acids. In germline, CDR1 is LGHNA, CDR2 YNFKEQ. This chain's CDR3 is CASSQELAGEQYF. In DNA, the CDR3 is TGTGCCAGCAGCCAAGAATTAGCGGGCGAGCAGTACTTC.

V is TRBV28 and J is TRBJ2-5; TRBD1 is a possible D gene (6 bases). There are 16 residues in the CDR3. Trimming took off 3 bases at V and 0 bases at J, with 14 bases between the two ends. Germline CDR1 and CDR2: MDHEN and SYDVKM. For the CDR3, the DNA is TGTGCCAGCAGTTTCGGTGCCGACAGGTACCAAGAGACCCAGTACTTC. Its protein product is CASSFGADRYQETQYF.

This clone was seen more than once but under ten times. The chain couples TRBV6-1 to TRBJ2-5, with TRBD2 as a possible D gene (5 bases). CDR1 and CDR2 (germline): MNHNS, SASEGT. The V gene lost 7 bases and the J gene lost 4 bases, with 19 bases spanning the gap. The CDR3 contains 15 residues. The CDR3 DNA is TGTGCCAGCACGCGAGGGTGGGAGAGAAGAGAGACCCAGTACTTC. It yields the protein CASTRGWERRETQYF.

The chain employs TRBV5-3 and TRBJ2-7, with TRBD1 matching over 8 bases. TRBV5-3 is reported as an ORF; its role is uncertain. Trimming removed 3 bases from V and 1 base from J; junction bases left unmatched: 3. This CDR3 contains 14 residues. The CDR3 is CARSSTGDSYEQYF. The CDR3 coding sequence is TGTGCCAGAAGCTCGACAGGGGATTCCTACGAGCAGTACTTC.

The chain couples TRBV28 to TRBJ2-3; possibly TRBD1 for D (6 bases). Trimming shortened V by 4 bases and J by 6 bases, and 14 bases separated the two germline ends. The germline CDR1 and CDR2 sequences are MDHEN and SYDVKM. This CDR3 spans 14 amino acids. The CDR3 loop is CASSSTLGGDTQYF. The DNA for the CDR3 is TGTGCCAGCAGTTCAACCTTAGGGGGTGATACGCAGTATTTT.

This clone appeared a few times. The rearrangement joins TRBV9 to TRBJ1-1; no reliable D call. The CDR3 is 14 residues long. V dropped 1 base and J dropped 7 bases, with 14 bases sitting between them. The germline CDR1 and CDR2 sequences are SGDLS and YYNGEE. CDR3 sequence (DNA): TGTGCCAGCAGCGTATCGTGGGGTACGGGTGAAGCTTTCTTT. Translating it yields CASSVSWGTGEAFF.

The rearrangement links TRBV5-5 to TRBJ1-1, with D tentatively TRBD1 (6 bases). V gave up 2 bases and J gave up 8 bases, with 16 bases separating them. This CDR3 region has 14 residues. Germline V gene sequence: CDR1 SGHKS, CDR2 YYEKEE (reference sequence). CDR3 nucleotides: TGTGCCAGCAGCTTCGGGGACTCGACAGGCGAAGCTTTCTTT. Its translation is CASSFGDSTGEAFF.

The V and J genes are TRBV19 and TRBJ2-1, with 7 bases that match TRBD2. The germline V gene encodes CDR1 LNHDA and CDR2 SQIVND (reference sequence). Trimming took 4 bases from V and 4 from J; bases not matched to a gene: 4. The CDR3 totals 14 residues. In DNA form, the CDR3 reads TGTGCCAGTAGTACGCTAGCGGTGTACAATGAGCAGTTCTTC. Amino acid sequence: CASSTLAVYNEQFF.

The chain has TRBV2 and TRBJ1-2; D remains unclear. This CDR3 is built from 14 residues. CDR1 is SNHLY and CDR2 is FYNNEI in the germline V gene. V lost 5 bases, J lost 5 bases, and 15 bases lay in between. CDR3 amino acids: CASSPEPILYGYTF. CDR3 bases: TGTGCCAGCAGTCCGGAACCGATACTATATGGCTACACCTTC.

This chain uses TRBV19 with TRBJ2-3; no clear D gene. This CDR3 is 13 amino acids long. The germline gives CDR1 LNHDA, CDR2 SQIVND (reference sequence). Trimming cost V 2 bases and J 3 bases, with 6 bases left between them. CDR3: CASSIRRTDTQYF. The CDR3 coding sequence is TGTGCCAGTAGTATACGAAGGACAGATACGCAGTATTTT.

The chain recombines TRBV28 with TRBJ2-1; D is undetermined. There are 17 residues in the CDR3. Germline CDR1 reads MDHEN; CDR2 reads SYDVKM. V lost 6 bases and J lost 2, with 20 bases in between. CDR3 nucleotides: TGTGCCAGCAGGGGTCTAGGACGGCCGGATACCTACAATGAGCAGTTCTTC. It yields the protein CASRGLGRPDTYNEQFF.

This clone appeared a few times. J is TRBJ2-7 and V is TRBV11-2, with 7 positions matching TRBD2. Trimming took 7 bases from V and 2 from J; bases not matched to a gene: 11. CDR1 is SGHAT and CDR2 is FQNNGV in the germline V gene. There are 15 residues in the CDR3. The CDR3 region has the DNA TGTGCCAGCACCCTTCGGGAGGCAGTAACCTACGAGCAGTACTTC. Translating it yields CASTLREAVTYEQYF.

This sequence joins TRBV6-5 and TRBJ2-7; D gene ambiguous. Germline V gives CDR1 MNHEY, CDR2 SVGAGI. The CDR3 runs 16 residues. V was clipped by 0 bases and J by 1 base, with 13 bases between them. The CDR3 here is CASSYSWTVKSYEQYF. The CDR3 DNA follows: TGTGCCAGCAGTTACTCGTGGACCGTGAAATCCTACGAGCAGTACTTC.

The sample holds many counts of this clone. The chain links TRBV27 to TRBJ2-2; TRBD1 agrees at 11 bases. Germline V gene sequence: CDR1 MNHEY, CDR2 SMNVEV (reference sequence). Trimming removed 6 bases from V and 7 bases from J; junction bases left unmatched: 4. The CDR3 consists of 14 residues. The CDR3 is CASRDRGLGGELFF. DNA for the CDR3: TGTGCCAGCAGGGACAGGGGGCTGGGCGGGGAGCTGTTTTTT.

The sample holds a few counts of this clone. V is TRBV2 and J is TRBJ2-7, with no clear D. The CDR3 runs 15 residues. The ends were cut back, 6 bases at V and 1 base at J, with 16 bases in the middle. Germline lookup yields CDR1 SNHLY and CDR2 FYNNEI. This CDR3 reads CASRGIRSSSYEQYF. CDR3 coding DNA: TGTGCCAGCAGAGGTATCCGTTCATCTTCCTACGAGCAGTACTTC.

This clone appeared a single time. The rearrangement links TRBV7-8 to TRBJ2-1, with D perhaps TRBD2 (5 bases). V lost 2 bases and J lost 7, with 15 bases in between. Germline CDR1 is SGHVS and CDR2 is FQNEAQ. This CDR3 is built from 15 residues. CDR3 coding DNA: TGTGCCAGCAGCTTAATAACTAGGAGTCTAAATGAGCAGTTCTTC. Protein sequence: CASSLITRSLNEQFF.

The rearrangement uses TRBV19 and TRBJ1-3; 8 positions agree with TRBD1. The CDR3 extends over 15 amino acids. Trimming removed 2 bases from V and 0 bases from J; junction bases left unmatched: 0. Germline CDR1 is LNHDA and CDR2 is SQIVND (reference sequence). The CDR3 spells CASSIQGASGNTIYF. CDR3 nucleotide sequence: TGTGCCAGTAGTATACAGGGGGCCTCTGGAAACACCATATATTTT.

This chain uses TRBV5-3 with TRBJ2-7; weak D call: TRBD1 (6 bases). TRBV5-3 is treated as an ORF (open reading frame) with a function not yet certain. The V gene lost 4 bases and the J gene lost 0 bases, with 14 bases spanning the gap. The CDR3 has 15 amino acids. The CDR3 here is CARSVNRVCSYEQYF. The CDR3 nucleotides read TGTGCCAGAAGCGTCAACAGGGTGTGCTCCTACGAGCAGTACTTC.

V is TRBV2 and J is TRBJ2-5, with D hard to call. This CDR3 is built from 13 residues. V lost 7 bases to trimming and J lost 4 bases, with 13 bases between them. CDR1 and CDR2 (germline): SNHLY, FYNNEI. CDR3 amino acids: CASTPQSPETQYF. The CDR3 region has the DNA TGTGCCAGCACCCCACAGAGCCCAGAGACCCAGTACTTC.

CDR3 loop: CASSEWPSGAFF. For the CDR3, the DNA is TGTGCCAGCAGTGAATGGCCTTCTGGCGCTTTCTTT. The chain links TRBV2 to TRBJ1-1; D is undetermined. Germline V lookup: CDR1 SNHLY, CDR2 FYNNEI. This CDR3 region has 12 residues. The V and J ends lost 2 bases and 11 bases respectively, with 12 bases between them.

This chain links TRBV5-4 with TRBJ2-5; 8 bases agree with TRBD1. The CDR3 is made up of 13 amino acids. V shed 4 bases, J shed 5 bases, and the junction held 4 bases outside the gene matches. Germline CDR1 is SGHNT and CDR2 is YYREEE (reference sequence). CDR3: CASSMGQAETQYF. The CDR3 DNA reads TGTGCCAGCAGCATGGGACAGGCGGAGACCCAGTACTTC.